The text below deals with one TCR beta chain. The sample comes from a study of blood T cell repertoires in COVID-19. Study details: The cDNA or gDNA used as material had been derived from T cells, B-cell-depleted T cells, or PBMCs.

In the original analysis: Nucleated cell counts were estimated from reference gene primer amplification. The assay was immunoSEQ multiplex PCR, and TCRdb's table has in-frame clones only and misses some. That table furnishes V, J and clone size, whereas the DNA furnished D and trimming. The sample lists 350,000 or so clones; around 87% were seen once. Trimming left V 3 bases short and J 5 bases short, with 14 bases between. The CDR3 spans 14 residues. Germline lookup yields CDR1 SGDLS and CDR2 YYNGEE. This TCR derives from a woman aged 25 to 39 with COVID-19, enrolled during active disease. The gene calls are TRBV9 and TRBJ2-5; D perhaps matches TRBD1 (5 bases). The sequenced sample consisted of peripheral blood. The CDR3 DNA sequence: TGTGCCAGCAGCGAGGGGTCAGGGCGGGAGACCCAGTACTTC. Protein sequence: CASSEGSGRETQYF. Variable domain in full (rest from reference TRBV9 and TRBJ2-5): DSGVTQTPKHLITATGQRVTLRCSPRSGDLSVYWYQQSLDQGLQFLIQYYNGEERAKGNILERFSAQQFPDLHSELNLSSLELGDSALYFCASSEGSGRETQYFGPGTRLLVL.